What follows are 9 T cell receptor beta chains derived from one specimen sequenced in a study of vaccination and CD4 T cells after COVID-19. The sample's treatment: approximately nine-day PBMC culture with coronavirus spike peptide pools or control peptides (ViraFEST assay). Once obtained from cultured CD4+ T cells, the DNA was sequenced using the Oncomine TCR Beta short-read assay. TCRdb redid the calling of the PCR reads with MiXCR, one entry per CDR3 protein. The table has about 3,400 distinct CDR3 sequences, 44% seen once. These TCRs' antigens remain unknown. Source material: CD4+ T cells from blood, cultured in vitro. The receptors here all came from a human donor who had recovered from COVID-19.

This chain joins TRBV27 and TRBJ2-7; D unresolved. CDR1 is MNHEY, CDR2 SMNVEV, per germline (reference sequence). The CDR3 runs to 15 residues. The ends were cut back, 6 bases at V and 0 bases at J, with 15 bases in the middle. The CDR3 loop reads CASRHQPPSSYEQYF. CDR3 DNA sequence: TGTGCCAGCAGACACCAACCGCCGAGCTCCTACGAGCAGTACTTC.

The rearrangement uses TRBV20-1 and TRBJ2-1; 9 bases map to TRBD2. The CDR3 has 14 residues. Losses at the gene ends were 4 bases for V and 3 bases for J; bases not matched to a gene: 4. Germline values: CDR1 DFQATT, CDR2 SNEGSKA (reference sequence). The CDR3: CSATTSGHYNEQFF. In DNA form, the CDR3 reads TGCAGTGCTACTACTAGCGGGCACTACAATGAGCAGTTCTTC.

This clonotype was detected a few times. This rearrangement joins TRBV20-1 to TRBJ2-1; D is possibly TRBD2 (7 bases). The CDR3 runs to 14 residues. The germline V gene has CDR1 DFQATT and CDR2 SNEGSKA (reference sequence). V was clipped by 6 bases and J by 10 bases, with 22 bases between them. CDR3 loop: CSAWGGATGLEQFF. The CDR3, as DNA: TGCAGTGCCTGGGGGGGGGCCACAGGGTTAGAGCAGTTCTTC.

The J gene is TRBJ2-2, the V gene TRBV6-5; maybe TRBD2 (6 bases). In germline, CDR1 is MNHEY, CDR2 SVGAGI. The CDR3 has 16 residues. Trimming took 4 bases from V and 2 from J, leaving 14 bases between them. The CDR3 region has the DNA TGTGCCAGCAGTTTCCCGCGGACTATAAACACCGGGGAGCTGTTTTTT. Its protein product is CASSFPRTINTGELFF.

The rearrangement links TRBV5-4 to TRBJ2-7, with D possibly being TRBD1 (7 bases). The CDR3 loop spans 14 amino acids. Germline V CDR1 and CDR2: SGHNT, YYREEE (reference sequence). Trimming removed 5 bases at V and 2 bases at J, with 14 bases between. In DNA form, the CDR3 reads TGTGCCAGCAGTCTCGCGGGACAGCCCTACGAGCAGTACTTC. This encodes CASSLAGQPYEQYF.

This chain joins TRBV24-1 and TRBJ2-1; D may be TRBD1 or TRBD2 (5 bases each). CDR1 is KGHDR and CDR2 is SFDVKD in the germline V gene. Deletions cut 1 base from V and 10 bases from J, with 10 bases between. The CDR3 totals 13 residues. The CDR3 sequence is CATSDFGTREQFF. CDR3 coding DNA: TGTGCCACCAGTGATTTTGGGACCCGGGAGCAGTTCTTC.

This clonotype showed up just a few times. The genes are TRBV6-1 and TRBJ1-5, with 8 bases identical to TRBD1. V was pared by 6 bases and J by 0 bases, with 7 bases of the junction left unmatched. The CDR3 sequence is 16 residues long. Per germline, CDR1 MNHNS and CDR2 SASEGT. In DNA form, the CDR3 reads TGTGCCAGCAGCAGCATCAGGGGGCTTAGCAATCAGCCCCAGCATTTT. This gives the protein CASSSIRGLSNQPQHF.

The chain is built from TRBV30 and TRBJ2-1; D unresolved. Germline V gene data show CDR1 as GTSNPN and CDR2 as SVGIG (reference sequence). CDR3 size: 13 residues. The V gene lost 2 bases and the J gene lost 9 bases, with 14 bases spanning the gap. For the CDR3, the DNA is TGTGCCTGGAGTAAGGCTATCGTGGGTGAGCAGTTCTTC. As protein: CAWSKAIVGEQFF.

The rearrangement links TRBV4-2 to TRBJ2-1, with 12 bases lining up with TRBD1. CDR3 size: 17 residues. After removal of 1 base from V and 7 bases from J, the junction contained 8 bases not matched to a gene. Germline CDR1 and CDR2: LGHNA and YNFKEQ. The CDR3 region is CASSQGRGQGADNEQFF. Here the CDR3 DNA reads TGTGCCAGCAGCCAAGGTCGGGGACAGGGGGCCGATAATGAGCAGTTCTTC.